The 18 T cell receptor beta chains below all came from one sample that was sequenced in a study of PD-1 blockade in classical Hodgkin lymphoma. The method was immunoSEQ multiplex PCR; TCRdb's version includes in-frame clones alone and lacks a portion of them. The data hold under 40,000 clones, with 76% observed a single time. No patient escaped relapse after autologous stem cell transplantation, and brentuximab vedotin exposure varied. The source was peripheral blood mononuclear cells (PBMCs), collected before the second cycle of nivolumab. The receptors here all came from a human donor with classical Hodgkin lymphoma.

The chain has TRBV1 and TRBJ2-2; TRBD1 reflects the table's D call only, with no check against the DNA. TRBV1 is annotated as a pseudogene. The CDR3 is 17 amino acids. This chain's CDR3 is CTSSQDHGQVNTGELFF. The CDR3 bases are TGCACCAGCAGCCAAGATCACGGACAGGTCAATACCGGGGAGCTGTTTTTT.

In regard to this clone: One junction end disagrees with the germline gene, perhaps due to a read error. The CDR3 bases are TGTGCCGGCAGTTTGTCGGCTGCTAGCTCCTACAATGAGCAGTTCTTC. Translated: CAGSLSAASSYNEQFF. This chain uses TRBV6-5 with TRBJ2-1; D gene unclear. The CDR3 runs to 16 residues. Germline CDR1 MNHEY, CDR2 SVGAGI.

The chain has TRBV6-1 and TRBJ1-2, with 7 bases identical to TRBD1. The CDR3 contains 16 residues. Germline-derived CDR1 and CDR2 are MNHNS and SASEGT. V was pared by 2 bases and J by 0 bases, with 6 bases of the junction left unmatched. The CDR3 here is CASSELGQASNYGYTF. DNA of the CDR3: TGTGCCAGCAGTGAACTCGGACAGGCCTCTAACTATGGCTACACCTTC.

A word on this clone: Other nucleotide sequences in the sample specify the same CDR3. The chain employs TRBV2 and TRBJ2-2; TRBD1 matches 7 bases. With 5 bases clipped from V and 1 base from J, the junction kept 1 base outside the gene matches. CDR1 and CDR2 (germline): SNHLY, FYNNEI. There are 14 residues in the CDR3. CDR3 sequence: CASSRDRNTGELFF. CDR3 coding DNA: TGTGCCAGCAGTAGGGACAGGAACACCGGGGAGCTGTTTTTT.

This sequence joins TRBV11-2 and TRBJ1-5, with a weak D call TRBD1 (5 bases). The length of the CDR3 is 14 residues. Looked up from germline, CDR1 is SGHAT and CDR2 is FQNNGV. Trimming stripped 3 bases from V and 7 bases from J, with 13 bases between. The CDR3, as DNA: TGTGCCAGCAGCTTTGGTCAGGGAAACCAGCCCCAGCATTTT. It specifies CASSFGQGNQPQHF.

This clone was detected once. The rearrangement links TRBV7-2 to TRBJ1-6; TRBD1 might be the D (6 bases). CDR3 length: 16 amino acids. From germline, CDR1 is SGHTA and CDR2 FQGNSA. Trimming pared 3 bases from V and 2 bases from J, leaving 11 bases between. Written as DNA, the CDR3 is TGTGCCAGCAGCTTCGGGGGGGCGGCCTATAATTCACCCCTCCACTTT. Amino acids: CASSFGGAAYNSPLHF.

This chain connects TRBV7-2 to TRBJ1-3, with TRBD1 matching over 9 bases. The V gene end was trimmed by 6 bases and the J gene end by 3 bases; junction bases not matched to a gene: 3. Germline V gene sequence: CDR1 SGHTA, CDR2 FQGNSA. This CDR3 has 14 residues. The CDR3 sequence is CASSLTGGGNTIYF. For the CDR3, the DNA is TGTGCCAGCAGTCTGACAGGGGGTGGAAACACCATATATTTT.

The chain is built from TRBV2 and TRBJ1-2, with D unresolved. Germline V gene data show CDR1 as SNHLY and CDR2 as FYNNEI. The V end lost 6 bases, the J end lost 4 bases, and 9 bases lay between the germline ends. The CDR3 runs 12 residues. CDR3 protein: CASRRVSYGYTF. The CDR3 DNA sequence: TGTGCCAGCAGGAGGGTTTCCTATGGCTACACCTTC.

The chain is built from TRBV7-2 and TRBJ2-3, with TRBD2 as a possible D gene (5 bases). The V and J ends lost 1 base and 3 bases respectively, with 17 bases between them. Looked up from germline, CDR1 is SGHTA and CDR2 is FQGNSA. The CDR3 covers 17 residues. The CDR3 spells CASSLGRTAGRTDTQYF. In DNA, the CDR3 is TGTGCCAGCAGCTTAGGGAGGACCGCGGGTCGTACAGATACGCAGTATTTT.

V gene TRBV6-1 combines with J gene TRBJ2-3; TRBD1 might be the D (5 bases). V was clipped by 7 bases and J by 0 bases, with 11 bases between them. This CDR3 spans 14 amino acids. Germline assignment: CDR1 MNHNS and CDR2 SASEGT. CDR3 DNA: TGTGCCAGCACCGGACATTTTAGCACAGATACGCAGTATTTT. Protein product: CASTGHFSTDTQYF.

The chain couples TRBV10-3 to TRBJ1-1; D gene uncertain. CDR1 is ENHRY and CDR2 is SYGVKD in the germline V gene. The CDR3 sequence is 14 residues long. V lost 4 bases to trimming and J lost 1 base, with 10 bases between them. The CDR3 sequence is CAISVPGRNTEAFF. CDR3 sequence (DNA): TGTGCCATCAGTGTTCCCGGACGGAACACTGAAGCTTTCTTT.

This chain joins TRBV11-2 and TRBJ2-7, with 13 bases lining up with TRBD2. V was clipped by 5 bases and J by 6 bases; unmatched bases: 7. CDR1 is SGHAT and CDR2 is FQNNGV in the germline V gene. The CDR3 is 15 residues long. In DNA, the CDR3 is TGTGCCAGCAGCCCACAAACTAGCGGGGGGGTCGAGCAGTACTTC. This sequence encodes CASSPQTSGGVEQYF.

The CDR3 region is CASSLAGRAYGYTF. The CDR3 DNA reads as TGTGCCAGCAGCTTGGCGGGCAGGGCCTATGGCTACACCTTC. The gene calls are TRBV5-4 and TRBJ1-2; a possible D gene is TRBD1 (5 bases). Trimming cost V 0 bases and J 4 bases, with 10 bases left between them. CDR3 length: 14 residues. Germline-derived CDR1 and CDR2 are SGHNT and YYREEE (reference sequence).

The chain is built from TRBV11-2 and TRBJ2-7, with D perhaps TRBD2 (6 bases). With 5 bases removed from V and 0 bases from J, the gap between germline ends came to 17 bases. The germline V gene encodes CDR1 SGHAT and CDR2 FQNNGV. The CDR3 spans 16 residues. CDR3 DNA sequence: TGTGCCAGCAGCACTACCCGGGGGTTTAGCTCCTACGAGCAGTACTTC. Residues: CASSTTRGFSSYEQYF.

V usage is TRBV19 and J usage is TRBJ2-3; D might be TRBD1 or TRBD2, each matching 5 bases. Germline CDR1 LNHDA, CDR2 SQIVND (reference sequence). With 4 bases removed from V and 9 bases from J, the gap between germline ends came to 17 bases. This CDR3 is 14 amino acids long. The CDR3 here is CASSTSRQGETQYF. CDR3 nucleotides: TGTGCCAGTAGTACCTCCCGCCAGGGAGAAACGCAGTATTTT.

The chain is built from TRBV7-9 and TRBJ1-2, with 7 bases lining up with TRBD1. The CDR3 loop spans 14 amino acids. Trimming at V came to 0 bases and at J to 8 bases, leaving 6 bases not matched to a gene. CDR1 SEHNR and CDR2 FQNEAQ come from the germline V gene (reference sequence). CDR3 region: CASSLASAGGGYTF. The CDR3 DNA sequence: TGTGCCAGCAGCTTAGCTTCGGCAGGGGGAGGCTACACCTTC.

This chain's CDR3 is CASSPLGREETQYF. Written as DNA, the CDR3 is TGCGCCAGCAGCCCTCTAGGCAGGGAAGAGACCCAGTACTTC. The V gene is TRBV4-1, the J gene TRBJ2-5; tentative D call: TRBD1 (5 bases). The CDR3 runs to 14 residues. Germline V lookup: CDR1 MGHRA, CDR2 YSYEKL. Trimming pared 4 bases from V and 3 bases from J, leaving 12 bases between.

This rearrangement joins TRBV4-2 to TRBJ1-3; D uncertain. The CDR3 totals 15 residues. V shed 4 bases and J shed 0 bases, with 10 bases lying between them. Germline loops: CDR1 LGHNA, CDR2 YNFKEQ. The CDR3 region has the DNA TGTGCCAGCAGCCCTCAGGTGGTCTCTGGAAACACCATATATTTT. Its protein is CASSPQVVSGNTIYF.